Detailed here is one TCR beta chain. What it binds is not known. Here immunoSEQ multiplex PCR was the method, and the copy in TCRdb shows in-frame clones only, minus some. The repertoire holds under 200,000 clones, with more than 75% as singletons. The data derive from a study of cytotoxic CD8 clonotypes in ibrutinib-treated CLL. Study-level information: The cohort had around 10 relapsed/refractory and around 14 treatment-naive patients, some 18 IGHV unmutated. Mean per-sample yields comprised 255,043 productive templates and 85,000 to 95,000 productive rearrangements. Study-level results: Rising at ibrutinib response, clonality subsequently fell back toward baseline at progression.

This CDR3 has 15 amino acids. Trimming removed 4 bases at V and 4 bases at J, with 14 bases between. Germline lookup yields CDR1 MDHEN and CDR2 SYDVKM. Sample: PBMCs, taken after 12 months of ibrutinib treatment. This TCR was recovered from a human donor with chronic lymphocytic leukemia. The chain combines TRBV28 with TRBJ1-5, with D possibly TRBD1 on 5 matching bases. The CDR3, as DNA: TGTGCCAGCAGTTCCCACGGGAGGGGTAATCAGCCCCAGCATTTT. It is translated as CASSSHGRGNQPQHF.